This T cell receptor (beta chain) was identified in a study of blood T cell repertoires in COVID-19. Study processing details: Nucleated cell counts were estimated from reference gene primer amplification. Libraries were prepared by immunoSEQ multiplex PCR; TCRdb keeps only in-frame clonotypes and omits some of them. V, J and clone size are taken as reported in that table, and D and trimming were inferred from the DNA itself. The data contain around 140,000 clones, 75% to 90% of them singletons. The source material was peripheral blood. This clonotype was obtained from a woman in her forties or fifties with acute or convalescent COVID-19.

CDR3 DNA sequence: TGTGCCAGCATCCAGGGCCCCTTGGGGACTGAAGCTTTCTTT. This codes for CASIQGPLGTEAFF. The J gene is TRBJ1-1, the V gene TRBV11-2; D is perhaps TRBD1 (5 bases). CDR1 and CDR2 from the germline V gene are SGHAT and FQNNGV. This CDR3 is 14 amino acids long. V was pared by 7 bases and J by 5 bases, with 17 bases between.